A single sample gave rise to the 29 T cell receptor beta chains below, sequenced in a study of blood T cell repertoires in COVID-19. Assay: immunoSEQ multiplex PCR; the TCRdb copy retains only in-frame clones and omits some. The sample consists of 290,000 or so clones, around 87% of them appearing once. The sample consisted of peripheral blood. The receptors derive from a man younger than 35 with active or convalescent COVID-19.

V is TRBV25-1 and J is TRBJ2-7, with 8 bases lining up with TRBD1. The CDR3 is made up of 12 amino acids. V lost 7 bases and J lost 6; bases outside the gene matches: 5. Germline assignment: CDR1 MGHDK and CDR2 SYGVNS. The chain's CDR3 is CASTGQGSEQYF. The CDR3 DNA reads as TGTGCCAGCACAGGACAGGGTTCCGAGCAGTACTTC.

The chain links TRBV24-1 to TRBJ2-1; D is possibly TRBD1 (6 bases). The V gene's germline CDR1 is KGHDR and CDR2 SFDVKD. V was shortened by 3 bases and J by 9 bases, with 20 bases between the two germline ends. CDR3 size: 16 residues. CDR3 bases: TGTGCCACCAGTGATCCAGGATCAGGGGCCTCAGGTGAGCAGTTCTTC. It yields the protein CATSDPGSGASGEQFF.

This clone was seen just once. The V gene is TRBV4-1, the J gene TRBJ2-1, with D perhaps TRBD1 (5 bases). This CDR3 is 13 amino acids long. The germline V and J ends were trimmed by 1 base and 5 bases, with 6 bases remaining between them. Germline V gene lookup returns CDR1 MGHRA and CDR2 YSYEKL. CDR3 loop: CASSQGGNNEQFF. DNA for the CDR3: TGCGCCAGCAGCCAAGGGGGCAACAATGAGCAGTTCTTC.

The chain has TRBV27 and TRBJ2-7; 13 positions agree with TRBD2. The CDR3 contains 17 residues. In germline, CDR1 is MNHEY, CDR2 SMNVEV (reference sequence). J was trimmed by 2 bases and V by 2 bases; bases with no gene match: 6. As DNA, the CDR3 is TGTGCCAGCAGTTTAAAGGGACTAGCGGGATGGGCCTACGAGCAGTACTTC. It encodes CASSLKGLAGWAYEQYF.

This chain's CDR3 is CASSLTGGAYRYGYTF. In DNA form, the CDR3 reads TGTGCCAGCAGCTTGACAGGGGGCGCGTATAGGTATGGCTACACCTTC. V and J are TRBV11-2 and TRBJ1-2; 10 bases match TRBD1. The CDR3 loop spans 16 amino acids. Germline V gives CDR1 SGHAT, CDR2 FQNNGV. Trimming cost V 3 bases and J 5 bases; bases outside gene matches: 9.

V gene TRBV19 combines with J gene TRBJ1-1; TRBD1 matches 11 bases. This CDR3 is 15 amino acids long. CDR1 and CDR2 from the germline V gene are LNHDA and SQIVND (reference sequence). V was clipped by 1 base and J by 5 bases; unmatched bases: 3. The chain's CDR3 is CASSIVGQGVTEAFF. The CDR3 nucleotides are TGTGCCAGTAGTATAGTGGGACAGGGGGTTACTGAAGCTTTCTTT. Full variable domain (missing parts from reference TRBV19 and TRBJ1-1): DGGITQSPKYLFRKEGQNVTLSCEQNLNHDAMYWYRQDPGQGLRLIYYSQIVNDFQKGDIAEGYSVSREKKESFPLTVTSAQKNPTAFYLCASSIVGQGVTEAFFGQGTRLTVV.

The chain employs TRBV28 and TRBJ2-3; D is perhaps TRBD2 (6 bases). Trimming took 2 bases from V and 3 from J, leaving 18 bases between them. The CDR3 is 17 residues long. Germline CDR1 and CDR2: MDHEN and SYDVKM. The CDR3 spells CASSLPLASFSTDTQYF. The CDR3 nucleotides read TGTGCCAGCAGTTTACCGCTAGCGAGCTTTTCAACAGATACGCAGTATTTT.

V usage is TRBV24-1 and J usage is TRBJ1-2, with TRBD1 identical over 7 bases. Per the germline V gene, CDR1 is KGHDR and CDR2 is SFDVKD. The CDR3 spans 15 residues. The V gene end was trimmed by 3 bases and the J gene end by 4 bases; junction bases not matched to a gene: 7. Here the CDR3 DNA reads TGTGCCACCAGTGATCCAAGTTCAGGGGGCTATGGCTACACCTTC. This codes for CATSDPSSGGYGYTF.

Concerning this clone: At the DNA level, this CDR3 is encoded by other sequences in the same sample as well. This sequence joins TRBV7-9 and TRBJ1-5, with 11 bases lining up with TRBD1. V lost 5 bases to trimming and J lost 4 bases; unmatched junction nucleotides: 4. Germline CDR1 reads SEHNR; CDR2 reads FQNEAQ (reference sequence). This CDR3 spans 15 amino acids. This CDR3 is CASSLGTGGNQPQHF. Written as DNA, the CDR3 is TGTGCCAGCAGCCTGGGGACAGGGGGAAATCAGCCCCAGCATTTT.

The chain couples TRBV27 to TRBJ2-7, with 13 bases fitting TRBD2. CDR3 size: 13 residues. From germline, CDR1 is MNHEY and CDR2 SMNVEV (reference sequence). Trimming at V came to 8 bases and at J to 3 bases, leaving 1 base not matched to a gene. CDR3 protein: CASGLAGDYEQYF. The CDR3 DNA reads TGTGCCAGCGGACTAGCGGGAGACTACGAGCAGTACTTC.

The chain joins TRBV7-6 to TRBJ2-3; 11 nucleotides line up with TRBD1. CDR1 is SGHVS and CDR2 is FNYEAQ in the germline V gene. J gave up 6 bases and V 4 bases, and 6 bases lay outside the gene matches. The CDR3 totals 15 residues. CDR3 loop: CASSSGQGAADTQYF. The DNA for the CDR3 is TGTGCCAGCAGCTCTGGACAGGGGGCGGCGGATACGCAGTATTTT.

J is TRBJ1-5 and V is TRBV19; D unresolved. The germline gives CDR1 LNHDA, CDR2 SQIVND (reference sequence). V dropped 4 bases and J dropped 0 bases, with 7 bases sitting between them. There are 14 residues in the CDR3. The CDR3 DNA reads TGTGCCAGTAGTACGACAAATAGCAATCAGCCCCAGCATTTT. Amino acids: CASSTTNSNQPQHF. Combining the CDR3 with reference TRBV19 and TRBJ1-5 gives the whole variable domain DGGITQSPKYLFRKEGQNVTLSCEQNLNHDAMYWYRQDPGQGLRLIYYSQIVNDFQKGDIAEGYSVSREKKESFPLTVTSAQKNPTAFYLCASSTTNSNQPQHFGDGTRLSIL.

The V gene is TRBV28, the J gene TRBJ2-3; TRBD2 aligns across 9 bases. This CDR3 is 15 amino acids long. Germline loops: CDR1 MDHEN, CDR2 SYDVKM. The V and J ends lost 1 base and 4 bases, in that order; junction bases with no gene match: 3. The CDR3: CASSLFLAGSDTQYF. The CDR3, as DNA: TGTGCCAGCAGTTTATTTCTAGCGGGATCAGATACGCAGTATTTT.

V usage is TRBV29-1 and J usage is TRBJ2-5, with 7 bases that match TRBD1. There are 13 residues in the CDR3. Germline V CDR1 and CDR2: SQVTM, ANQGSEA. The V and J ends lost 5 bases and 5 bases, in that order; junction bases with no gene match: 8. CDR3 sequence: CSVRTGTTETQYF. As DNA, the CDR3 is TGCAGCGTTAGGACAGGCACCACGGAGACCCAGTACTTC.

This chain joins TRBV19 and TRBJ2-7; D not certain. The V gene's germline CDR1 is LNHDA and CDR2 SQIVND (reference sequence). Trimming took off 4 bases at V and 4 bases at J, with 8 bases between the two ends. CDR3 length equals 12 residues. The CDR3 sequence is CASSSSYYEQYF. The CDR3 bases are TGTGCCAGTAGTAGTAGTTATTACGAGCAGTACTTC.

V usage is TRBV6-5 and J usage is TRBJ2-4; no clear D gene. CDR3 length equals 13 residues. V was pared by 8 bases and J by 0 bases, with 8 bases between. Germline CDR1 reads MNHEY; CDR2 reads SVGAGI. CDR3 loop: CASRSIAKNIQYF. As DNA, the CDR3 is TGTGCCAGCCGGAGTATAGCCAAAAACATTCAGTACTTC.

The chain recombines TRBV7-9 with TRBJ2-7; TRBD1 might be the D (5 bases). Germline V gene lookup returns CDR1 SEHNR and CDR2 FQNEAQ (reference sequence). The CDR3 totals 12 residues. V was shortened by 2 bases and J by 4 bases, with 6 bases between the two germline ends. This chain's CDR3 is CASSLPGYEQYF. The CDR3 DNA follows: TGTGCCAGCAGCTTACCAGGGTACGAGCAGTACTTC.

This chain links TRBV7-2 with TRBJ1-6; 7 bases agree with TRBD1. Germline CDR1 SGHTA, CDR2 FQGNSA. After removal of 5 bases from V and 1 base from J, the junction contained 5 bases not matched to a gene. This CDR3 contains 16 residues. Here the CDR3 DNA reads TGTGCCAGCAGCCCACAGACAGGGTCCTATAATTCACCCCTCCACTTT. Translation: CASSPQTGSYNSPLHF.

This clone has a handful of counts. The CDR3 region is CASSPTGENSPLHF. Written as DNA, the CDR3 is TGCGCCAGCAGCCCCACAGGGGAGAATTCACCCCTCCACTTT. The chain uses TRBV4-1 and TRBJ1-6; 7 bases agree with TRBD1. CDR3 size: 14 residues. Trimming cost V 4 bases and J 7 bases; bases outside gene matches: 4. The germline CDR1 and CDR2 sequences are MGHRA and YSYEKL.

This chain's CDR3 is CASSPGLAGVAQFF. The CDR3 coding sequence is TGTGCCAGCAGCCCGGGACTAGCGGGAGTAGCTCAGTTCTTC. The V gene is TRBV13, the J gene TRBJ2-1; TRBD2 aligns across 14 bases. Germline trimming cut 5 bases from V and 13 bases from J; bases unmatched to any gene: 7. This CDR3 contains 14 residues. Germline lookup yields CDR1 PRHDT and CDR2 FYEKMQ (reference sequence). The variable domain in full, with the rest retrieved from reference TRBV13 and TRBJ2-1, is AAGVIQSPRHLIKEKRETATLKCYPIPRHDTVYWYQQGPGQDPQFLISFYEKMQSDKGSIPDRFSAQQFSDYHSELNMSSLELGDSALYFCASSPGLAGVAQFFGPGTRLTVL.

The chain links TRBV7-2 to TRBJ1-6; maybe TRBD1 (5 bases). This CDR3 comprises 15 residues. The germline V and J ends were trimmed by 5 bases and 6 bases, with 14 bases remaining between them. Germline loops: CDR1 SGHTA, CDR2 FQGNSA. CDR3 in amino acids: CASSGLGGGNSPLHF. Here the CDR3 DNA reads TGTGCCAGCAGCGGCCTCGGGGGTGGTAATTCACCCCTCCACTTT. The entire variable domain, with the rest obtained from reference TRBV7-2 and TRBJ1-6, is as follows: GAGVSQSPSNKVTEKGKDVELRCDPISGHTALYWYRQSLGQGLEFLIYFQGNSAPDKSGLPSDRFSAERTGGSVSTLTIQRTQQEDSAVYLCASSGLGGGNSPLHFGNGTRLTVT.

The chain carries TRBV25-1 and TRBJ2-2; the D gene is possibly TRBD2 (6 bases). Germline assignment: CDR1 MGHDK and CDR2 SYGVNS. Trimming stripped 10 bases from V and 5 bases from J, with 17 bases between. The CDR3 covers 14 residues. CDR3 protein: CATAARTNTGELFF. The CDR3, as DNA: TGTGCCACCGCGGCTAGGACTAATACCGGGGAGCTGTTTTTT.

This sequence joins TRBV4-1 and TRBJ1-1; 8 bases are a match to TRBD1. Germline trimming cut 1 base from V and 5 bases from J; bases unmatched to any gene: 6. The CDR3 runs to 15 residues. The germline CDR1 and CDR2 sequences are MGHRA and YSYEKL. DNA of the CDR3: TGCGCCAGCAGCCAAGTAGACAGGGGTGGAACTGAAGCTTTCTTT. It codes for CASSQVDRGGTEAFF.

This chain links TRBV9 with TRBJ2-3; TRBD2 matches at 14 bases. Germline trimming cut 1 base from V and 3 bases from J; bases unmatched to any gene: 7. The length of the CDR3 is 18 residues. Germline-derived CDR1 and CDR2 are SGDLS and YYNGEE. The CDR3 sequence is CASSVTGLAGGRTDTQYF. The CDR3 DNA is TGTGCCAGCAGCGTAACCGGACTAGCGGGAGGAAGGACAGATACGCAGTATTTT.

J is TRBJ2-7 and V is TRBV15, with 7 bases aligning to TRBD1. CDR1 is LNHNV and CDR2 is YYDKDF in the germline V gene (reference sequence). Trimming removed 2 bases from V and 2 bases from J; junction bases left unmatched: 3. The CDR3 extends over 14 amino acids. The CDR3 region is CATSRRQGAYEQYF. The CDR3 region has the DNA TGTGCCACCAGCAGAAGACAGGGTGCCTACGAGCAGTACTTC. The full variable domain, its missing parts supplied by reference TRBV15 and TRBJ2-7, is DAMVIQNPRYQVTQFGKPVTLSCSQTLNHNVMYWYQQKSSQAPKLLFHYYDKDFNNEADTPDNFQSRRPNTSFCFLDIRSPGLGDTAMYLCATSRRQGAYEQYFGPGTRLTVT.

The V gene is TRBV2, the J gene TRBJ2-5; 8 positions match TRBD2. CDR1 SNHLY and CDR2 FYNNEI come from the germline V gene. V shed 6 bases and J 4 bases; nucleotides not matched to a gene: 4. The CDR3 extends over 13 amino acids. The chain's CDR3 is CASSGRGGETQYF. The DNA of the CDR3 is TGTGCCAGCAGCGGACGGGGGGGAGAGACCCAGTACTTC.

J is TRBJ2-3 and V is TRBV12-3 or TRBV12-4, with D unresolved. Trimming left V 3 bases short and J 1 base short, with 5 bases between. The CDR3 consists of 13 residues. The CDR3 DNA reads TGTGCCAGCAGTTTGGCCGGCACAGATACGCAGTATTTT. Encoded protein: CASSLAGTDTQYF.

The count of this clone is one. The rearrangement uses TRBV29-1 and TRBJ1-5; D uncertain. V lost 4 bases to trimming and J lost 3 bases, with 10 bases between them. The germline V gene encodes CDR1 SQVTM and CDR2 ANQGSEA. The CDR3 is made up of 13 amino acids. CDR3 loop: CSVVSGNNQPQHF. The CDR3 nucleotides are TGCAGCGTTGTAAGCGGAAACAATCAGCCCCAGCATTTT.

The genes are TRBV10-3 and TRBJ2-7; 7 bases are a match to TRBD1. The germline V gene has CDR1 ENHRY and CDR2 SYGVKD. J gave up 4 bases and V 7 bases, and 13 bases lay outside the gene matches. There are 15 residues in the CDR3. The CDR3 DNA is TGTGCCATCACCCCGGGACAGCAATCGGGATACGAGCAGTACTTC. It yields the protein CAITPGQQSGYEQYF.